This record concerns one T cell receptor beta chain sequence. Its antigen is not known. Blood sampling was done at baseline, cycle 4 day 1, and cycle 7 day 1. This CDR3 region has 17 residues. From germline, CDR1 is SEHNR and CDR2 FQNEAQ (reference sequence). V gave up 11 bases and J gave up 2 bases, with 27 bases separating them. The data are from a study of OX40 agonist ivuxolimab in advanced cancers. Study-level points and caveats: Still undetermined is the antigen specificity of the expanded peripheral T cells.

Profiled with immunoSEQ multiplex PCR; TCRdb holds only in-frame clones, not every one. The table lists roughly 48,000 clones, roughly 83% of them singletons. The material sequenced was CD4+ or CD8+ T cells sorted from blood, taken in a trial of the OX40 agonist ivuxolimab. This TCR derives from an adult with an advanced solid tumor such as melanoma, head and neck, liver or kidney cancer. V is TRBV7-9 and J is TRBJ1-2; maybe TRBD1 (5 bases). CDR3 sequence reads: CAGSNSGTFSLNYGYTF. CDR3 DNA: TGTGCCGGGTCGAACAGCGGGACTTTTTCTTTGAACTATGGCTACACCTTC.